This T cell receptor (beta chain) derives from a study of human T cells and chemical hapten exposure. Overall study: While the approximately 24-week study was under way, patients received diphenylcyclopropenone on the scalp every week.

TCRdb analysed the RACE reads with MiXCR anew, one entry per CDR3 protein. The sample lists more than 75,000 distinct CDR3 sequences, about 9.3% occurring once. Indicated time point: patch test 2, 6 weeks after DPC sensitization. Regarding treatment: therapeutic diphenylcyclopropenone sensitization with weekly scalp DPC. This clonotype has at least ten counts. The sample here was whole blood, taken in connection with sensitization to the hapten diphenylcyclopropenone (DPC). The TCR comes from a woman between 40 and 50 years old with alopecia areata. Some clones in this sample may be carry-over from other donors' samples.

As DNA, the CDR3 is TGTGCCAGCAGACCGGACGGAATGAATGAAAAACTGTTTTTT. This translates into CASRPDGMNEKLFF. The gene calls are TRBV7-9 and TRBJ1-4; the D is unclear. Between the trimmed V and J ends, which lost 6 bases and 5 bases, there was a span of 13 bases. CDR1 and CDR2 from the germline V gene are SEHNR and FQNEAQ (reference sequence). This CDR3 has 14 residues.